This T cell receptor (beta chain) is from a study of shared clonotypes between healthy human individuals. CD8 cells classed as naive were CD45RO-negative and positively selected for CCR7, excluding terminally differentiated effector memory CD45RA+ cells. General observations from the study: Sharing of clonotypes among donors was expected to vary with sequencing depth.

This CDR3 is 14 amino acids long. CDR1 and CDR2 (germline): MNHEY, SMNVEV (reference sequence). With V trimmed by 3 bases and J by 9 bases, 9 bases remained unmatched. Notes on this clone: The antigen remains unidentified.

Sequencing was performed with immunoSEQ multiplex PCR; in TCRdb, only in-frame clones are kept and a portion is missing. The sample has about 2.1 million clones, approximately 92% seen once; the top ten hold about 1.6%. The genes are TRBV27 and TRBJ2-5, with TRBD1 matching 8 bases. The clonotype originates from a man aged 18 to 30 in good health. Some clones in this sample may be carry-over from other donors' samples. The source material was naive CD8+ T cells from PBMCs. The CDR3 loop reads CASSLTGAHSPQYF. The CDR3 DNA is TGTGCCAGCAGTTTGACAGGGGCCCATAGTCCCCAGTACTTC.